The rows below give T cell receptor beta chains drawn from one sample of a study of blood T cell repertoires in COVID-19. Sequenced by immunoSEQ multiplex PCR; TCRdb stores in-frame clones only, minus some. The data hold about 100,000 clones, with about 88% observed a single time. The sample comprised peripheral blood. The receptor set was obtained from a woman aged 80 or over with acute or convalescent COVID-19. CDR3s include the opening cysteine and the closing phenylalanine or tryptophan. Each record gives: V gene, D gene, CDR3 length, clone size, J gene, CDR3 protein. The D gene is left open where the match is weak. Size is stated for part of the rows, as once, few or many counts, or as a class when the clone is expanded.

TRBV12-3/TRBV12-4	TRBD1	13	NA	TRBJ1-2	CASSLGTGHGYTF
TRBV5-1	NA	13	NA	TRBJ1-2	CASSQRVEGGYTF
TRBV7-9	TRBD1	15	few	TRBJ2-4	CASSLEGAIKNIQYF
TRBV3-1/TRBV3-2	NA	12	NA	TRBJ1-2	CASDGQSYGYTF
TRBV7-9	NA	17	NA	TRBJ1-1	CASSFPARPVSGTEAFF
TRBV19	NA	13	NA	TRBJ1-4	CASSIQRGEKLFF
TRBV15	TRBD1	14	once	TRBJ2-4	CATSRPGGSNIQYF
TRBV18	NA	14	NA	TRBJ1-1	CASSRGIGDTEAFF
TRBV18	TRBD1	15	NA	TRBJ2-7	CASSPPGTGRYEQYF
TRBV18	NA	15	once	TRBJ2-3	CASSPKSGSTDTQYF
TRBV7-2	NA	13	NA	TRBJ2-2	CAMRTENTGELFF
TRBV6-5	NA	13	NA	TRBJ1-1	CASRWNTGTEAFF
TRBV7-2	NA	15	NA	TRBJ1-2	CASSLDPGLPYGYTF
TRBV7-3	NA	13	NA	TRBJ2-2	CASSLSITGELFF
TRBV9	TRBD1	15	once	TRBJ2-7	CASSPRGTGGDEQYF
TRBV7-2	TRBD2	14	NA	TRBJ2-7	CASSFGTSVYEQYF
TRBV7-2	NA	15	NA	TRBJ2-2	CASSRDRVNTGELFF
TRBV4-2	NA	17	NA	TRBJ1-3	CASSQKGGETSGNTIYF
TRBV13	NA	13	NA	TRBJ2-5	CASSTQWQETQYF
TRBV14	TRBD2	20	NA	TRBJ2-1	CASSQDLGTSGTSGSNEQFF
TRBV27	NA	14	few	TRBJ1-5	CASRPGQFTGPQHF
TRBV7-2	NA	13	NA	TRBJ1-1	CASSLALNTEAFF